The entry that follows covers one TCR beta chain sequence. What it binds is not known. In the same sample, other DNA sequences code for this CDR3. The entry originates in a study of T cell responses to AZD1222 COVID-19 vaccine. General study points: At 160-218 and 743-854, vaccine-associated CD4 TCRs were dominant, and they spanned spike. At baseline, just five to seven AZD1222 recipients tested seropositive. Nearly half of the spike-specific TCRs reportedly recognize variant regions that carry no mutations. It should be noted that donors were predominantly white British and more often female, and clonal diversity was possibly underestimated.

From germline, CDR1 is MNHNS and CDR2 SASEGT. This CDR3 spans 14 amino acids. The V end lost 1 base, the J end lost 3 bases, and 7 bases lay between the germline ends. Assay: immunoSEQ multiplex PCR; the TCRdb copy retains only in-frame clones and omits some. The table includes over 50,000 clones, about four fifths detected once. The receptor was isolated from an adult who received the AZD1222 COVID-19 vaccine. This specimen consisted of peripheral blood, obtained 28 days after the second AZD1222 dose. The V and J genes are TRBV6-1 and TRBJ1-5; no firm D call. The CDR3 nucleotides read TGTGCCAGCAGTGAAGGGCAGGCCAATCAGCCCCAGCATTTT. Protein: CASSEGQANQPQHF.